The clone carrying this T cell receptor (beta chain) was observed a few times. The target antigen is unknown. The sample is drawn from a study of CD8 T cells in ankylosing spondylitis. Points from the study as a whole: Seemingly characteristic of ankylosing spondylitis blood was a TCR beta motif consisting of 7 or 8 highly homologous variants. The study looked at matched synovial fluid samples from ankylosing spondylitis patients. Disease-linked clones were reported to be significantly enriched there.

MiXCR was run by TCRdb on the 5' RACE reads, yielding one entry per CDR3 protein. In the table there are roughly 440,000 distinct CDR3 sequences, 17% of which are singletons. V lost 4 bases to trimming and J lost 1 base; unmatched junction nucleotides: 4. Germline loops: CDR1 DFQATT, CDR2 SNEGSKA (reference sequence). CDR3 length equals 14 residues. The sequenced sample consisted of blood, either unsorted or a sorted T cell fraction (not recorded which). The TCR comes from a male donor with ankylosing spondylitis. The chain couples TRBV20-1 to TRBJ2-7; 10 positions match TRBD1. In nucleotides, the CDR3 is TGCAGTGCTACCTCGGGACAGGGGTCCTACGAGCAGTACTTC. It yields the protein CSATSGQGSYEQYF.